A selection of T cell receptor beta chains follows, all from one sample in a study of Ad26.COV2.S vaccination and SARS-CoV-2 variants. Measured with immunoSEQ multiplex PCR; TCRdb has only the in-frame clones, and not every one. The sample includes 410,000 or so clones, about 90% of them seen just once. The sample consisted of peripheral blood, taken in a trial of Ad26.COV2.S vaccine versus placebo. The receptors originated from a person between 18 and 59 years old who received the Ad26.COV2.S COVID-19 vaccine or a placebo. Each CDR3 is given with its conserved first and last residue. D genes are given only for firm matches. The size of a clone is reported for some rows only, either as once, few or many, or as a class for expanded clones.

cdr3_aa: CASSLRGQNNEQFF
cdr3_nt: TGTGCCAGCAGTTTGAGGGGACAGAACAATGAGCAGTTCTTC
d_call: TRBD1
clone_size: -
v_call: TRBV27
j_call: TRBJ2-1

cdr3_aa: CASSIAQYGYTF
cdr3_nt: TGTGCCAGTAGTATAGCACAGTATGGCTACACCTTC
d_call: -
clone_size: -
v_call: TRBV19
j_call: TRBJ1-2

cdr3_aa: CAWTRLDYGYTF
cdr3_nt: TGTGCCTGGACGAGGTTGGACTATGGCTACACCTTC
d_call: -
clone_size: -
v_call: TRBV30
j_call: TRBJ1-2

cdr3_aa: CASSLTGGTGELFF
cdr3_nt: TGTGCCAGCAGTTTGACAGGGGGCACCGGGGAGCTGTTTTTT
d_call: TRBD1
clone_size: -
v_call: TRBV6-5
j_call: TRBJ2-2

cdr3_aa: CASSQTGGSAQYF
cdr3_nt: TGTGCCAGCAGCCAAACGGGGGGATCTGCGCAGTATTTT
d_call: TRBD2
clone_size: -
v_call: TRBV4-2
j_call: TRBJ2-3

cdr3_aa: CASSFPAGGQGYGYTF
cdr3_nt: TGTGCCAGCAGTTTTCCCGCCGGGGGACAGGGGTATGGCTACACCTTC
d_call: TRBD1
clone_size: -
v_call: TRBV28
j_call: TRBJ1-2

cdr3_aa: CASSISTATYEQYF
cdr3_nt: TGTGCCAGTAGTATTTCGACGGCCACCTACGAGCAGTACTTC
d_call: -
clone_size: -
v_call: TRBV19
j_call: TRBJ2-7

cdr3_aa: CASSPTGGEWEQFF
cdr3_nt: TGTGCCAGCAGTCCGACAGGGGGGGAGTGGGAGCAGTTCTTC
d_call: TRBD1
clone_size: -
v_call: TRBV28
j_call: TRBJ2-1

cdr3_aa: CASSPTDFLNGYTF
cdr3_nt: TGTGCCAGCAGCCCGACAGATTTTCTTAATGGCTACACCTTC
d_call: -
clone_size: -
v_call: TRBV7-9
j_call: TRBJ1-2

cdr3_aa: CAWDAANTGELFF
cdr3_nt: TGTGCCTGGGACGCCGCGAACACCGGGGAGCTGTTTTTT
d_call: -
clone_size: -
v_call: TRBV30
j_call: TRBJ2-2

cdr3_aa: CASSRTQLTYEQYF
cdr3_nt: TGTGCCAGTAGTAGGACTCAGCTAACCTACGAGCAGTACTTC
d_call: -
clone_size: -
v_call: TRBV19
j_call: TRBJ2-7

cdr3_aa: CASSEGQGAFYEQYF
cdr3_nt: TGTGCCAGCAGTGAGGGACAGGGAGCTTTCTACGAGCAGTACTTC
d_call: TRBD1
clone_size: -
v_call: TRBV6-1
j_call: TRBJ2-7

cdr3_aa: CASNVRTDFYEQYF
cdr3_nt: TGTGCCAGCAACGTTCGGACAGACTTCTACGAGCAGTACTTC
d_call: -
clone_size: -
v_call: TRBV28
j_call: TRBJ2-7

cdr3_aa: CASSSIGSAGNTIYF
cdr3_nt: TGTGCCAGCAGTTCGATTGGGTCCGCGGGAAACACCATATATTTT
d_call: -
clone_size: -
v_call: TRBV6-5
j_call: TRBJ1-3

cdr3_aa: CASSESGTHSHEQYF
cdr3_nt: TGCGCCAGCAGTGAGTCCGGGACGCACTCCCACGAGCAGTACTTC
d_call: -
clone_size: -
v_call: TRBV10-1
j_call: TRBJ2-7

cdr3_aa: CASSERWGQVRLEKLFF
cdr3_nt: TGTGCCAGCAGTGAAAGATGGGGACAGGTCAGGCTGGAAAAACTGTTTTTT
d_call: TRBD1
clone_size: -
v_call: TRBV2
j_call: TRBJ1-4

cdr3_aa: CASSLKARTGLGQPQHF
cdr3_nt: TGTGCCAGCAGCTTAAAAGCCCGTACAGGGTTGGGTCAGCCCCAGCATTTT
d_call: -
clone_size: -
v_call: TRBV11-2
j_call: TRBJ1-5

cdr3_aa: CASSRDGVLYNEQFF
cdr3_nt: TGTGCCAGCTCACGTGACGGAGTCCTTTACAATGAGCAGTTCTTC
d_call: -
clone_size: -
v_call: TRBV18
j_call: TRBJ2-1

cdr3_aa: CASSRLAGGQETQYF
cdr3_nt: TGTGCCAGTAGCAGACTAGCGGGGGGGCAAGAGACCCAGTACTTC
d_call: TRBD2
clone_size: -
v_call: TRBV19
j_call: TRBJ2-5

cdr3_aa: CASSLGVNTEAFF
cdr3_nt: TGTGCCAGCAGCTTAGGAGTGAACACTGAAGCTTTCTTT
d_call: -
clone_size: -
v_call: TRBV11-3
j_call: TRBJ1-1

cdr3_aa: CASSNRGDYEQYF
cdr3_nt: TGTGCCAGTAGTAACCGGGGGGACTACGAGCAGTACTTC
d_call: TRBD2
clone_size: once
v_call: TRBV19
j_call: TRBJ2-7

cdr3_aa: CASSFRLAGPRQETQYF
cdr3_nt: TGTGCCAGCAGCTTTAGACTAGCGGGTCCCCGACAAGAGACCCAGTACTTC
d_call: TRBD2
clone_size: -
v_call: TRBV5-4
j_call: TRBJ2-5